These T cell receptor beta chains were read from a single sample in a study of CD8 T cells in Susac syndrome. TCRdb ran MiXCR on the immunoSEQ multiplex PCR reads and lists one entry per CDR3 protein. This sample has more than 75,000 distinct CDR3 sequences; 80% to 95% occur once, and the top ten carry around 0.31%. Sample: CD8+ T cells from PBMCs. These TCRs come from a human donor in good health. CDR3s include the opening cysteine and the closing phenylalanine or tryptophan. The D gene is left open where the match is weak.

j_call d_call v_call cdr3_aa cdr3_nt
TRBJ1-1 NA TRBV29-1 CSVDPGLNTEAFF TGCAGCGTTGACCCAGGATTGAACACTGAAGCTTTCTTT
TRBJ1-1 NA TRBV27 CASSLIQNTEAFF TGTGCCAGCAGTTTAATACAGAACACTGAAGCTTTCTTT
TRBJ1-2 NA TRBV30 CAWSGGVYGYTF TGTGCCTGGAGTGGGGGGGTTTATGGCTACACCTTC
TRBJ1-2 NA TRBV29-1 CSAPGKEDDNYGYTF TGCAGCGCTCCCGGTAAGGAGGACGACAACTATGGCTACACCTTC
TRBJ2-2 NA TRBV30 CASHSQSGELFF TGTGCCTCCCACTCCCAAAGCGGGGAGCTGTTTTTT
TRBJ2-1 NA TRBV9 CASSGGAGEQFF TGTGCCAGCAGCGGGGGGGCGGGTGAGCAGTTCTTC
TRBJ2-6 NA TRBV6-5 CASSLSSSGANVLTF TGTGCCAGCAGTTTATCATCATCTGGGGCCAACGTCCTGACTTTC
TRBJ2-5 TRBD2 TRBV25-1 CATFSLAGGQETQYF TGTGCCACCTTTTCACTAGCGGGGGGCCAAGAGACCCAGTACTTC
TRBJ2-7 NA TRBV29-1 CSVEARGPGLRFYEQYF TGCAGCGTTGAAGCCAGGGGACCGGGACTAAGATTCTACGAGCAGTACTTC
TRBJ2-1 TRBD2 TRBV6-5 CASSPGLAREQFF TGTGCCAGCAGTCCGGGACTAGCGCGTGAGCAGTTCTTC